This TCR beta chain was sequenced in a study of persistence of HIV-infected CD4 T cells. Study background: Donors were ART-treated; their CMV- and Gag-responding CD4+ T cells were isolated.

The ends lost 0 bases at V and 1 base at J; junction bases unmatched: 4. Germline CDR1 SGHDT, CDR2 YYEEEE. CDR3 length equals 17 residues. Lysates of CMV-infected fibroblasts at 10 ug/mL stimulated these cells. Memory cells lacking CD40L and CD69 with high CD45RO were sorted. As concerns this clone: Its specificity is not known.

Sequencing used immunoSEQ version 4 in survey mode. Each sample used up to roughly 1 ug genomic DNA diluted to around 10 ng/uL. Profiled with immunoSEQ multiplex PCR; TCRdb holds only in-frame clones, not every one. The sample records about 48,000 clones, 70% to 80% being singletons. This clonotype was obtained from an adult man with HIV who was CMV-seropositive. This sequence joins TRBV5-6 and TRBJ2-3; 11 positions match TRBD2. Sequencing was performed on CD4+ T cells sorted from PBMCs after 18-hour stimulation, taken from a patient who received antiretroviral therapy. CDR3 DNA: TGTGCCAGCAGCTTGGGGACTAGCGGGTTCGGCACAGATACGCAGTATTTT. This sequence encodes CASSLGTSGFGTDTQYF.